This TCR beta chain stems from a study of early T cells in non-severe SARS-CoV-2 infection. Background on the study: From unsorted whole blood, bulk RNA was sequenced, and the chains remained unpaired.

Only one count was recorded for this clonotype. The TCR library protocol attached unique molecular identifiers to the individual cDNA molecules. TCRdb re-analysed the 5' RACE reads in MiXCR, keeping a single row per CDR3 protein. The sample consists of tens of thousands of distinct CDR3 sequences, over 9.5% of them appearing once. The CDR3 has 16 amino acids. Between the trimmed V and J ends, which lost 6 bases and 7 bases, there was a span of 25 bases. The V gene's germline CDR1 is MNHEY and CDR2 SVGEGT. The J gene is TRBJ2-7, the V gene TRBV6-2 or TRBV6-3; the D gene is possibly TRBD2 (6 bases). The sequencing used whole blood, collected at baseline. The clonotype comes from an adult who was a healthcare worker with PCR-confirmed SARS-CoV-2 infection or an uninfected control (not recorded which). For the CDR3, the DNA is TGTGCCAGCAGCTACCCGGGAGTAGGGACCGTCCGAGAGCAGTACTTC. Translation: CASSYPGVGTVREQYF.